This T cell receptor (beta chain) was recorded in a study of blood T cell repertoires in COVID-19. Germline V gene lookup returns CDR1 LNHNV and CDR2 YYDKDF (reference sequence). Germline trimming cut 3 bases from V and 3 bases from J; bases unmatched to any gene: 9. This CDR3 contains 18 residues. Here immunoSEQ multiplex PCR was the method, and the copy in TCRdb shows in-frame clones only, minus some. Here the sample spans tens of thousands of clones, about 92% being singletons. Specimen: peripheral blood. The receptor was isolated from a man aged 50 to 60 with active COVID-19. The genes are TRBV15 and TRBJ2-2; TRBD1 matches 11 bases. The DNA of the CDR3 is TGTGCCACCAGCAGGGGGGGAGGACAGGGGGCGTACACCGGGGAGCTGTTTTTT. Amino acid sequence: CATSRGGGQGAYTGELFF. Combining the CDR3 with reference TRBV15 and TRBJ2-2 gives the whole variable domain DAMVIQNPRYQVTQFGKPVTLSCSQTLNHNVMYWYQQKSSQAPKLLFHYYDKDFNNEADTPDNFQSRRPNTSFCFLDIRSPGLGDTAMYLCATSRGGGQGAYTGELFFGEGSRLTVL.